This T cell receptor (beta chain) was profiled in a study of T cell repertoires in cytomegalovirus infection (dated by TCRdb to between 2018 and 2020). In terms of the full investigation: Peptide stimulations targeted recently identified HLA-C-restricted CMV epitopes, whose presentation resists viral immunomodulation, together with well-studied HLA-B-restricted epitopes. Donor HLA type was relevant to the analysis, as public TCR beta signatures indicated carriage of CMV infection together with the matching HLA type.

The sequencing machine was an Illumina HiSeq 1500. TCRdb redid the processing of the public reads, applying fastp at Q25 and MiXCR, and retained in-frame beta chains. One record per CDR3 amino acid sequence lists the most common genes and DNA. The sample has 650,000 to 900,000 distinct CDR3 sequences on record, about 27% of them singletons. The top ten hold around 12% of the sample. With respect to this clonotype: The antigen it binds to is not known. Nothing much larger sits one base from this clone, and base qualities are not available.

The CDR1 and CDR2 encoded by the germline V gene are SGHVS and FNYEAQ. Trimming removed 1 base from V and 3 bases from J, leaving 15 bases between the germline ends. Including the terminal cysteine and phenylalanine, the CDR3 comprises 16 residues. Only the CDR3 portion is preserved as DNA: 48 bases, with reading frame beginning at the first base. The treatment or condition label here, explained by the study, means: in vitro stimulation with specific CMV peptide epitopes to enrich CMV-specific T cells. What the study reported, not specific to this receptor: The ex vivo response was dominated by HLA-C-restricted CMV-specific TCR beta clonotypes, which also provided the single most frequent clonotype in two of eight donors. Cumulative frequency of public TCR beta family members discriminated carriers of CMV infection plus the relevant HLA type in this cohort and an independent roughly 330-donor cohort.

This clonotype originated in a human donor in good health (CMV status not recorded). Some clones in this sample may be carry-over from other donors' samples. The receptor chain draws on TRBV7-6 and TRBJ1-1, with no reliable assignment of the D segment. This specimen was cultured CD8+ T cells from PBMCs, taken from culture after CMV antigen stimulation. The sequenced DNA: TGTGCCAGCAGCTTAGTCGTCGAGGGCTTGGACACTGAAGCTTTCTTT. This codes for CASSLVVEGLDTEAFF.